The clone carrying this TCR beta chain was detected only once. Its cognate antigen is unknown. The CDR3 sequence is 14 residues long. Germline-derived CDR1 and CDR2 are MNHEY and SVGAGI. V was trimmed by 2 bases and J by 10 bases, leaving 14 bases between them. Samples spanned pretreatment and treatment, with 1 to 8 time points per patient. The sample originates from a study of PD-L1 blockade in urothelial cancer. About the research overall: Among blood samples, the median T cell count was some 140,000.

Study outcomes and limitations: Tumor-linked clones in blood grew more by 3 weeks in durable-benefit patients.

Profiled with immunoSEQ multiplex PCR; TCRdb holds only in-frame clones, not every one. The repertoire consists of under 45,000 clones, with 70% to 85% occurring once and the leading ten covering around 18%. V gene TRBV6-5 combines with J gene TRBJ2-2, with D possibly matching TRBD1 (5 bases). The specimen comprised PBMCs, sampled around atezolizumab (anti-PD-L1) treatment. This sequence was found in a man between 60 and 75 years old with urothelial cancer. CDR3 coding DNA: TGTGCCAGCAGTTACCAGACAGAATGGGAGGAGCTGTTTTTT. Amino acids: CASSYQTEWEELFF.